The entry below gives a single T cell receptor (beta chain) sequence along with its context. This clone was seen only once. No antigen is known for it. No qualities accompany the bases; no much larger clone lies one base away. The sample comes from a study of cytotoxic CD8 clonotypes in ibrutinib-treated CLL (dated by TCRdb to the early 2020s). About the study as a whole: In this cohort, over 14 patients were treatment-naive and fewer than 13 were relapsed/refractory, while around 18 had unmutated IGHV. Partial responses were observed in approximately 24 patients and complete responses in 2; after a median follow-up of roughly 72 months, remission was maintained in approximately 14 patients and progression was observed in approximately 12. Samples at response were collected after a median of roughly twelve months of treatment, with a range of 6 to 36 months. On average, each sample yielded roughly 260,000 productive templates and 94,082 productive rearrangements. Longitudinal samples were available for about 30% of the roughly 86 trial participants. Cryopreserved peripheral blood mononuclear cells were collected before treatment, at response, and at either disease progression or sustained remission.

Taken from cysteine to phenylalanine, the CDR3 has 13 residues. The DNA shown is the 39-base CDR3, in frame from base 1. The junction shows trimming of 1 base on V and 11 bases on J, plus 14 bases between the germline ends. Via the germline V gene, CDR1 is MDHEN and CDR2 SYDVKM. The goal of deep resolution MiSeq sequencing was a depth between 1 in 1 million and 1 in 200,000 T cells, and coverage averaged 10x per clonotype. The immunoSEQ hsTCRB Kit was used to generate the TCR beta libraries. The original methods were these. Data were analyzed with ImmunoSEQ Data Assistant and ImmunoSEQ Analyzer, with V, D and J genes assigned per IMGT definitions. Clonality, with values ranging from 0 to 1, was calculated as one minus the normalized Shannon entropy of productive rearrangement frequencies. Public clonotype analysis was restricted to overrepresented clonotypes comprising at least 0.05% of each patient's repertoire. Roughly 12 age-matched healthy donor repertoires from immuneACCESS were used as controls for clonality. The table comes from immuneACCESS by way of TCRdb, which keeps in-frame sequences with V and J called. Part of the clones is missing from these tables; in studies checked, under half for an unresolved V gene and the rest for unknown reasons. V, J and clone size were drawn from that table, and D and trimming were deduced from the DNA. The table for this sample lists 6,500 to 9,500 clones; approximately 79% of them were counted only once. Around 4% of the sample goes to the ten largest clones.

For TCR beta library preparation, approximately 2.2 micrograms of genomic DNA were isolated from cryopreserved PBMCs. High-throughput TCR beta sequencing was performed on longitudinal blood samples from CLL patients receiving ibrutinib monotherapy. The patients took part in an open-label, single-center phase 2 trial of ibrutinib monotherapy. Paper-wide results and their limitations: Public clonotypes were found to be uncommon and were observed to contract or remain stable during treatment; the increase in clonality was shown to reflect expansion of private clonotypes at ibrutinib response. Clonality increased at ibrutinib response, stayed stable in sustained remission, and fell back toward baseline at progression. Lymph node repertoires were not examined, and the timing of sampling was not matched between patients in sustained remission and those whose disease progressed. Baseline clonality was found to be higher than that of age-matched healthy donors and was strongly correlated with circulating CD8+ T-cell counts.

Sequences were derived from PBMCs, sampled before ibrutinib treatment. This sequence uses TRBV28 and TRBJ1-1; the D gene lacks a confident call. This sequence originates from a human donor with chronic lymphocytic leukemia. The DNA sequence is as follows: TGTGCCAGCAGTTTATTCTCCCCTCCCTCGGCTTTCTTT. It encodes CASSLFSPPSAFF.